This T cell receptor (beta chain) comes out of a study of T cell responses to AZD1222 COVID-19 vaccine. Using immunoSEQ multiplex PCR, the repertoire was profiled, and TCRdb retains in-frame clones only, with some absent. The repertoire holds tens of thousands of clones, nearly 85% seen once, with around 3% in the top ten. V was pared by 2 bases and J by 1 base, with 8 bases between. The CDR3 length is 14 residues. Germline CDR1 and CDR2: LGHNA and YSLEER. General study points: Researchers report vaccine-associated CD4 TCRs spanning spike, with dominance at 160-218 and 743-854.

Notes on this clone: Its antigen is still unknown.

The TCR sequence derives from an adult in good health. Here the sequenced sample was peripheral blood, taken on day 0 of AZD1222 vaccination. The gene calls are TRBV4-3 and TRBJ1-2; maybe TRBD1 (5 bases). The CDR3 coding sequence is TGCGCCAGCAGCCAAACAGGAATTAACTATGGCTACACCTTC. Translated: CASSQTGINYGYTF.